A single sample is the source of the 24 T cell receptor beta chains below, sequenced in a study of graft-versus-host responses after intestinal transplantation. TCRdb's table, derived via immunoSEQ multiplex PCR, lists solely in-frame clones and lacks some. The data contain some 14,000 clones, almost 85% of them singletons. The sample was PBMCs, taken after intestinal transplantation. These receptor sequences come from a human patient who received an intestinal transplant, so some T cells may come from the graft donor.

The chain joins TRBV2 to TRBJ1-2; TRBD1 agrees at 8 bases. V dropped 4 bases and J dropped 8; count of bases not matched to a gene: 15. This CDR3 comprises 16 residues. CDR1 is SNHLY, CDR2 FYNNEI, per germline. The CDR3 bases are TGTGCCAGCAGTGTAACCGGGGGACAGGACTTTGTAGGCTACACCTTC. Protein: CASSVTGGQDFVGYTF.

This chain connects TRBV27 to TRBJ2-5, with D perhaps TRBD2 (6 bases). Germline CDR1 is MNHEY and CDR2 is SMNVEV (reference sequence). Between the trimmed V and J ends, which lost 3 bases and 0 bases, there was a span of 11 bases. The CDR3 consists of 15 residues. For the CDR3, the DNA is TGTGCCAGCAGTTTCGCGGGGCAAAACCAAGAGACCCAGTACTTC. Translated: CASSFAGQNQETQYF.

The chain joins TRBV10-3 to TRBJ1-2, with TRBD1 as a possible D gene (5 bases). Trimming took off 2 bases at V and 3 bases at J, with 13 bases between the two ends. This CDR3 spans 15 amino acids. Germline loops: CDR1 ENHRY, CDR2 SYGVKD. The CDR3 DNA is TGTGCCATCAGTGAGCATGGCGGGGGGGACTATGGCTACACCTTC. Translating gives CAISEHGGGDYGYTF.

The table lists this clone with a few counts. The rearrangement joins TRBV14 to TRBJ2-4; 10 bases match TRBD2. In germline, CDR1 is SGHDN, CDR2 FVKESK. V lost 4 bases to trimming and J lost 2 bases; unmatched junction nucleotides: 5. The CDR3 extends over 16 amino acids. The CDR3 DNA follows: TGTGCCAGCAGCCCGGGGACTAGCGACCCCAAAAACATTCAGTACTTC. Amino acid sequence: CASSPGTSDPKNIQYF.

The chain recombines TRBV27 with TRBJ2-3; 9 nucleotides agree with TRBD1. The CDR3 length is 17 residues. The germline V gene has CDR1 MNHEY and CDR2 SMNVEV (reference sequence). V lost 5 bases to trimming and J lost 6 bases; unmatched junction nucleotides: 15. The CDR3 loop is CASSVDEPGQGADTQYF. In DNA, the CDR3 is TGTGCCAGCAGTGTAGACGAGCCGGGACAGGGCGCCGATACGCAGTATTTT.

This chain connects TRBV19 to TRBJ1-4, with D perhaps matching TRBD1 (5 bases). V was trimmed by 5 bases and J by 4 bases, leaving 11 bases between them. The CDR3 is 14 residues long. Germline CDR1 is LNHDA and CDR2 is SQIVND (reference sequence). This CDR3 is CASSRGSGNEKLFF. The DNA for the CDR3 is TGTGCCAGTAGTCGGGGGTCGGGTAATGAAAAACTGTTTTTT.

The CDR3 DNA reads TGCGCCAGCAGCCGAGGGTTGGGACCGAACAATGAGCAGTTCTTC. It translates to CASSRGLGPNNEQFF. The V and J genes are TRBV5-1 and TRBJ2-1, with D perhaps matching TRBD1 or TRBD2 (5 bases each). V was shortened by 4 bases and J by 5 bases, with 16 bases between the two germline ends. The germline V gene has CDR1 SGHRS and CDR2 YFSETQ. The CDR3 is made up of 15 amino acids.

In nucleotides, the CDR3 is TGTGCCAGTAGTATGGTGGGACACGGGTCCCAAGAGACCCAGTACTTC. It codes for CASSMVGHGSQETQYF. J is TRBJ2-5 and V is TRBV19, with a tentative D call TRBD1 (6 bases). From germline, CDR1 is LNHDA and CDR2 SQIVND (reference sequence). The CDR3 spans 16 residues. V was pared by 3 bases and J by 1 base, with 15 bases between.

The genes are TRBV9 and TRBJ2-7, with D possibly TRBD2 on 6 matching bases. The V gene's germline CDR1 is SGDLS and CDR2 YYNGEE. V was shortened by 2 bases and J by 7 bases, with 13 bases between the two germline ends. The CDR3 loop spans 13 amino acids. In DNA, the CDR3 is TGTGCCAGCAGCGTGGGGAGGATTGGTGAGCAGTACTTC. Its protein is CASSVGRIGEQYF.

J is TRBJ1-2 and V is TRBV29-1, with TRBD1 matching over 8 bases. The V segment lost 6 bases and the J segment 7 bases; nucleotides outside the gene matches: 10. CDR1 is SQVTM and CDR2 is ANQGSEA in the germline V gene. The CDR3 runs to 13 residues. CDR3 in DNA: TGCAGCGTAGAGTCGACAGGGGTTACTGGCTACACCTTC. Translation: CSVESTGVTGYTF. The variable domain in full, with the rest retrieved from reference TRBV29-1 and TRBJ1-2, is SAVISQKPSRDICQRGTSLTIQCQVDSQVTMMFWYRQQPGQSLTLIATANQGSEATYESGFVIDKFPISRPNLTFSTLTVSNMSPEDSSIYLCSVESTGVTGYTFGSGTRLTVV.

The chain links TRBV7-3 to TRBJ2-1; D is uncertain. CDR3 length: 14 amino acids. Trimming pared 2 bases from V and 11 bases from J, leaving 16 bases between. From germline, CDR1 is SGHTA and CDR2 FQGTGA. The CDR3 DNA sequence: TGTGCCAGCAGCTTAGCGGACCGGTCTGAGAAGCAGTTCTTC. It specifies CASSLADRSEKQFF.

The chain links TRBV7-9 to TRBJ2-5, with TRBD2 matching over 8 bases. This CDR3 region has 14 residues. Germline values: CDR1 SEHNR, CDR2 FQNEAQ (reference sequence). Trimming cost V 5 bases and J 1 base; bases outside gene matches: 3. The CDR3 region has the DNA TGTGCCAGCAGCCCCGGGGGGGGCCAAGAGACCCAGTACTTC. Amino acid sequence: CASSPGGGQETQYF.

For the CDR3, the DNA is TGTGCCAGCAGTTACTCTTCCGCAGGGACGTACGAGCAGTACTTC. This gives the protein CASSYSSAGTYEQYF. The J gene is TRBJ2-7, the V gene TRBV6-5; D could derive from TRBD1 or TRBD2 (5 bases each). The CDR3 extends over 15 amino acids. Germline assignment: CDR1 MNHEY and CDR2 SVGAGI. V lost 0 bases, J lost 4 bases, and 13 bases lay in between.

V is TRBV7-9 and J is TRBJ2-3, with D tentatively TRBD1 or TRBD2 (6 bases each). The CDR3 is made up of 15 amino acids. Trimming left V 3 bases short and J 2 bases short, with 12 bases between. The germline gives CDR1 SEHNR, CDR2 FQNEAQ (reference sequence). CDR3 region: CASSFGGGNTDTQYF. The CDR3 region has the DNA TGTGCCAGCAGCTTTGGAGGGGGGAACACAGATACGCAGTATTTT.

The gene calls are TRBV30 and TRBJ2-3, with D possibly matching TRBD2 (7 bases). The CDR3 spans 13 residues. With 2 bases removed from V and 5 bases from J, the gap between germline ends came to 11 bases. The germline CDR1 and CDR2 sequences are GTSNPN and SVGIG (reference sequence). Written as DNA, the CDR3 is TGTGCCTGGAGTTTAGGGGGGGGAGATACGCAGTATTTT. It specifies CAWSLGGGDTQYF.

The chain links TRBV10-3 to TRBJ2-1; no firm D call. V gave up 4 bases and J gave up 4 bases, with 14 bases separating them. Germline-derived CDR1 and CDR2 are ENHRY and SYGVKD. The CDR3 length is 15 residues. Here the CDR3 reads CAISGMSFRYNEQFF. CDR3 DNA: TGTGCCATCAGTGGGATGTCCTTTCGTTACAATGAGCAGTTCTTC.

V gene TRBV6-5 combines with J gene TRBJ1-1; D gene ambiguous. Germline V lookup: CDR1 MNHEY, CDR2 SVGAGI. The CDR3 sequence is 12 residues long. V lost 5 bases, J lost 8 bases, and 12 bases lay in between. The CDR3 DNA sequence: TGTGCCAGCAGTCAAGGGCGCCTCGAAGCTTTCTTT. It translates to CASSQGRLEAFF.

The CDR3 protein is CASSPPSGQGSDTQYF. The DNA of the CDR3 is TGCGCCAGCAGTCCACCCTCCGGACAGGGCTCAGATACGCAGTATTTT. The genes are TRBV5-1 and TRBJ2-3; 8 bases match TRBD1. Germline CDR1 reads SGHRS; CDR2 reads YFSETQ. The CDR3 loop spans 16 amino acids. V was clipped by 5 bases and J by 4 bases; unmatched bases: 12.

V is TRBV11-2 and J is TRBJ2-5; 7 bases are shared with TRBD2. The trim removed 5 bases at V and 5 bases at J, leaving 5 bases unmatched. Germline lookup yields CDR1 SGHAT and CDR2 FQNNGV. There are 13 residues in the CDR3. The CDR3 DNA reads TGTGCCAGCAGCCGCGGACTAGTGGAGACCCAGTACTTC. Its protein is CASSRGLVETQYF.

This rearrangement joins TRBV11-3 to TRBJ2-1; 12 bases map to TRBD2. Germline V CDR1 and CDR2: SGHNT, YENEEA. CDR3 size: 15 residues. V shed 5 bases, J shed 7 bases, and the junction held 6 bases outside the gene matches. The DNA for the CDR3 is TGTGCCAGCAGCCCGACTAGCGGGAGCGGGAATGAGCAGTTCTTC. Its protein is CASSPTSGSGNEQFF.

This clone ranks as hyperexpanded. Other DNA sequences in the same sample also yield this CDR3. The rearrangement joins TRBV28 to TRBJ1-2, with D perhaps matching TRBD1 (6 bases). The germline CDR1 and CDR2 sequences are MDHEN and SYDVKM. The CDR3 totals 17 residues. Trimming removed 6 bases at V and 2 bases at J, with 22 bases between. The CDR3 loop is CASRGAGRGTLNYGYTF. CDR3 bases: TGTGCCAGCAGGGGGGCGGGGAGGGGGACTCTAAACTATGGCTACACCTTC.

V usage is TRBV4-1 and J usage is TRBJ1-1, with 7 bases that match TRBD1. The CDR3 sequence is 16 residues long. Germline V gene lookup returns CDR1 MGHRA and CDR2 YSYEKL. J was trimmed by 3 bases and V by 0 bases; bases with no gene match: 7. The CDR3 reads CASSQDAKTGHTEAFF. The CDR3, as DNA: TGCGCCAGCAGCCAAGACGCTAAGACAGGGCACACTGAAGCTTTCTTT.

The rearrangement joins TRBV6-4 to TRBJ2-3; 10 bases agree with TRBD2. The germline V gene encodes CDR1 MRHNA and CDR2 SNTAGT. The CDR3 runs to 15 residues. V shed 5 bases and J 8 bases; nucleotides not matched to a gene: 10. CDR3 sequence (DNA): TGTGCCAGCAGTCCACCGAAGCGGGAGGGCGTTACGCAGTATTTT. Residues: CASSPPKREGVTQYF.

J is TRBJ2-5 and V is TRBV27; tentatively, D is TRBD1 or TRBD2 (6 bases each). Germline CDR1 and CDR2: MNHEY and SMNVEV (reference sequence). V was cut by 7 bases and J by 5 bases, with 14 bases left in between. This CDR3 comprises 13 residues. CDR3 sequence: CASKIKGGETQYF. The CDR3 DNA sequence: TGTGCCAGCAAGATTAAAGGGGGGGAGACCCAGTACTTC.